These 21 T cell receptor beta chains were all obtained from the same sample, sequenced in a study of blood T cell repertoires in COVID-19. Sequenced by immunoSEQ multiplex PCR; TCRdb stores in-frame clones only, minus some. This table has 430,000 or so clones, roughly 88% appearing once. Sequencing was done on a sample of PBMCs or T cells enriched from blood (not recorded which). These receptor sequences come from a middle-aged woman who had recovered from COVID-19.

The chain carries TRBV10-3 and TRBJ2-5; 10 bases align to TRBD1. Germline V gene sequence: CDR1 ENHRY, CDR2 SYGVKD. This CDR3 has 13 amino acids. V lost 9 bases and J lost 5; bases outside the gene matches: 6. The CDR3 region has the DNA TGTGCCATGACAGGGGGCGCAGATGAGACCCAGTACTTC. As protein: CAMTGGADETQYF.

The chain couples TRBV7-2 to TRBJ1-2; D is unclear. This CDR3 has 13 amino acids. The germline gives CDR1 SGHTA, CDR2 FQGNSA. V was pared by 5 bases and J by 8 bases, with 15 bases between. CDR3 in amino acids: CASSETRFGGYTF. The DNA for the CDR3 is TGTGCCAGCAGCGAGACTCGTTTTGGGGGCTACACCTTC.

V is TRBV7-9 and J is TRBJ2-6, with 7 bases fitting TRBD1. The CDR3 extends over 16 amino acids. Germline V gene sequence: CDR1 SEHNR, CDR2 FQNEAQ (reference sequence). The CDR3 coding sequence is TGTGCTATCCCCCGGGACAGAAGCTCTGGGGCCAACGTCCTGACTTTC. It encodes CAIPRDRSSGANVLTF.

The chain employs TRBV3-1 (or the pseudogene TRBV3-2) and TRBJ1-6; a weak D match, TRBD1 (6 bases). From germline, CDR1 is LGHDT and CDR2 YNNKEL (reference sequence). The CDR3 covers 16 residues. V was clipped by 6 bases and J by 8 bases, with 20 bases between them. The CDR3 DNA reads TGTGCCAGCAGACCGTTGGGGGCGGGTTCGTATTCACCCCTCCACTTT. Translated: CASRPLGAGSYSPLHF.

The chain carries TRBV27 and TRBJ1-5; 7 bases agree with TRBD1. V shed 5 bases, J shed 1 base, and the junction held 8 bases outside the gene matches. CDR3 length equals 16 residues. CDR1 is MNHEY and CDR2 is SMNVEV in the germline V gene (reference sequence). The CDR3 DNA reads as TGTGCCAGCAGTCCCGGACAGGATGGGAGCAATCAGCCCCAGCATTTT. It translates to CASSPGQDGSNQPQHF.

This clone was observed a single time. The rearrangement links TRBV5-1 to TRBJ2-3, with 10 positions matching TRBD1. V shed 5 bases, J shed 0 bases, and the junction held 6 bases outside the gene matches. The V gene's germline CDR1 is SGHRS and CDR2 YFSETQ. The CDR3 totals 16 residues. The CDR3 here is CASRGQGPSSTDTQYF. CDR3 DNA: TGCGCCAGCAGGGGACAGGGGCCCTCTAGCACAGATACGCAGTATTTT.

This sequence joins TRBV7-7 and TRBJ2-1, with a possible D match to TRBD1 (5 bases). V was pared by 5 bases and J by 6 bases, with 17 bases between. This CDR3 is built from 15 residues. Germline CDR1 reads SSHAT; CDR2 reads FNYEAQ (reference sequence). The CDR3 DNA reads TGTGCCAGCAGCCCAGGGTCTAGTAGGGTCAATGAGCAGTTCTTC. This codes for CASSPGSSRVNEQFF. Filled out from reference TRBV7-7 and TRBJ2-1, the complete variable domain reads GAGVSQSPRYKVTKRGQDVTLRCDPISSHATLYWYQQALGQGPEFLTYFNYEAQPDKSGLPSDRFSAERPEGSISTLTIQRTEQRDSAMYRCASSPGSSRVNEQFFGPGTRLTVL.

The genes are TRBV12-3 or TRBV12-4 and TRBJ1-2; 8 positions agree with TRBD1. This CDR3 is built from 12 residues. Trimming took 8 bases from V and 4 from J; bases not matched to a gene: 3. The CDR3 is CASGGQGYGYTF. The CDR3 bases are TGTGCCAGCGGCGGACAGGGCTATGGCTACACCTTC.

The chain employs TRBV7-9 and TRBJ2-7; tentative D call: TRBD2 (5 bases). The V and J ends lost 4 bases and 2 bases respectively, with 12 bases between them. Per the germline V gene, CDR1 is SEHNR and CDR2 is FQNEAQ (reference sequence). The CDR3 consists of 14 residues. The CDR3 sequence is CASSSPRETYEQYF. The CDR3 DNA follows: TGTGCCAGCAGCTCCCCGAGGGAAACCTACGAGCAGTACTTC.

The chain combines TRBV5-1 with TRBJ2-3; tentative D call: TRBD1 (5 bases). This CDR3 is 16 amino acids long. V lost 2 bases, J lost 0 bases, and 13 bases lay in between. From germline, CDR1 is SGHRS and CDR2 YFSETQ. The CDR3 nucleotides read TGCGCCAGCAGCTTTTCTGGGGCAGGGAGCACAGATACGCAGTATTTT. As protein: CASSFSGAGSTDTQYF.

The chain employs TRBV9 and TRBJ2-2, with D tentatively TRBD1 (6 bases). V lost 0 bases and J lost 12, with 15 bases in between. The CDR3 has 14 residues. Germline CDR1 SGDLS, CDR2 YYNGEE. DNA of the CDR3: TGTGCCAGCAGCGTAGATAGGGGGAGTGGGAAGCTGTTTTTT. This gives the protein CASSVDRGSGKLFF.

V gene TRBV30 combines with J gene TRBJ1-2, with D maybe TRBD1 (5 bases). Germline values: CDR1 GTSNPN, CDR2 SVGIG (reference sequence). There are 12 residues in the CDR3. V was shortened by 0 bases and J by 5 bases, with 7 bases between the two germline ends. CDR3: CAWSVQGYGYTF. As DNA, the CDR3 is TGTGCCTGGAGTGTGCAGGGATATGGCTACACCTTC.

The V gene is TRBV3-1 (or the pseudogene TRBV3-2), the J gene TRBJ1-2; D not resolved. Germline V CDR1 and CDR2: LGHDT, YNNKEL (reference sequence). V was shortened by 0 bases and J by 0 bases, with 11 bases between the two germline ends. CDR3 length: 16 amino acids. The CDR3, as DNA: TGTGCCAGCAGCCAAGAGTTTTCCTTAGCTAACTATGGCTACACCTTC. Translated: CASSQEFSLANYGYTF.

This clone has a single count. This chain connects TRBV5-1 to TRBJ1-3, with D perhaps matching TRBD1 (5 bases). There are 14 residues in the CDR3. Germline V CDR1 and CDR2: SGHRS, YFSETQ. Trimming pared 6 bases from V and 2 bases from J, leaving 12 bases between. CDR3 coding DNA: TGCGCCAGCAAGACGGGGGATACTGGAAACACCATATATTTT. It yields the protein CASKTGDTGNTIYF.

The chain is built from TRBV7-9 and TRBJ2-7, with a possible D match to TRBD2 (6 bases). The CDR3 consists of 12 residues. Germline V gene lookup returns CDR1 SEHNR and CDR2 FQNEAQ (reference sequence). V was cut by 7 bases and J by 7 bases, with 14 bases left in between. For the CDR3, the DNA is TGTGCCAGCACGGAGGGAGTGGGGGAGCAGTACTTC. Residues: CASTEGVGEQYF. Filled out from reference TRBV7-9 and TRBJ2-7, the complete variable domain reads DTGVSQNPRHKITKRGQNVTFRCDPISEHNRLYWYRQTLGQGPEFLTYFQNEAQLEKSRLLSDRFSAERPKGSFSTLEIQRTEQGDSAMYLCASTEGVGEQYFGPGTRLTVT.

The genes are TRBV9 and TRBJ2-1; D is ambiguous. Germline CDR1 reads SGDLS; CDR2 reads YYNGEE. V shed 3 bases and J shed 3 bases, with 7 bases lying between them. This CDR3 is 13 amino acids long. The DNA for the CDR3 is TGTGCCAGCAGCGAATATCTCTACAATGAGCAGTTCTTC. Translation: CASSEYLYNEQFF.

This clone was recorded only once. The CDR3 reads CASSQQRTLPTEAFF. CDR3 nucleotides: TGCGCCAGCAGCCAACAGAGGACATTACCTACAGAAGCTTTCTTT. This chain uses TRBV4-1 with TRBJ1-1, with a weak D call TRBD1 (5 bases). From germline, CDR1 is MGHRA and CDR2 YSYEKL. Trimming cost V 2 bases and J 8 bases, with 18 bases left between them. The CDR3 contains 15 residues.

The genes are TRBV7-9 and TRBJ1-2, with no clear D. V was shortened by 0 bases and J by 7 bases, with 15 bases between the two germline ends. The CDR3 is 15 residues long. Per germline, CDR1 SEHNR and CDR2 FQNEAQ (reference sequence). The CDR3 region has the DNA TGTGCCAGCAGCTTAGCCCTCGGGGTGTCCTCTGGCTACACCTTC. It is translated as CASSLALGVSSGYTF.

The chain uses TRBV7-9 and TRBJ1-5, with 8 positions matching TRBD1. Germline CDR1 is SEHNR and CDR2 is FQNEAQ (reference sequence). The J segment lost 6 bases and the V segment lost 3 bases, leaving 4 bases of the junction unmatched. The CDR3 has 14 amino acids. This CDR3 reads CASSFGQGIQPQHF. Written as DNA, the CDR3 is TGTGCCAGCAGCTTTGGACAGGGTATTCAGCCCCAGCATTTT.

The chain combines TRBV5-1 with TRBJ2-3, with D possibly matching TRBD1 (6 bases). CDR1 and CDR2 (germline): SGHRS, YFSETQ. V was trimmed by 3 bases and J by 4 bases, leaving 12 bases between them. The CDR3 consists of 14 residues. The CDR3 DNA follows: TGCGCCAGCAGCTACAGCCGACAGGCAGATACGCAGTATTTT. Its translation is CASSYSRQADTQYF.

The V gene is TRBV12-5, the J gene TRBJ1-1; D remains ambiguous. The germline gives CDR1 LGHNT, CDR2 FRNRAP. The CDR3 covers 11 residues. Deletions cut 1 base from V and 8 bases from J, with 5 bases between. The CDR3 bases are TGTGCTAGTGGTTTGGGGCTGGAAGCTTTCTTT. Its translation: CASGLGLEAFF.